The rows below give T cell receptor beta chains drawn from one sample of a study of T-cell memory formation after mild COVID-19. TCRdb recomputed calls from the 5' RACE reads with MiXCR, one row per CDR3 protein. Among 250,000 to 300,000 distinct CDR3 sequences listed, approximately 15% were seen once. The material sequenced was PBMCs or a T cell subset sorted from them (not recorded which). The receptors come from a man aged 18 to 30 who had mild COVID-19 (a few samples of this study predate the infection). Cell type and time point are not known. Both conserved end residues are part of each CDR3. The D gene is left open where the match is weak. Size values are once, few and many counts, or a class for expanded clones, and some rows have none.

D gene: .
J gene: TRBJ2-5
clone size: .
V gene: TRBV7-9
CDR3 protein: CASSTRDTQETQYF
CDR3 DNA: TGTGCCAGCAGTACGCGGGACACCCAAGAGACCCAGTACTTC

D gene: .
J gene: TRBJ2-2
clone size: .
V gene: TRBV18
CDR3 protein: CASSPTLTGELFF
CDR3 DNA: TGTGCCAGCTCACCGACTCTCACCGGGGAGCTGTTTTTT

D gene: .
J gene: TRBJ2-3
clone size: many
V gene: TRBV28
CDR3 protein: CASSVPQRPDTQYF
CDR3 DNA: TGTGCCAGCAGTGTGCCCCAACGCCCAGATACGCAGTATTTT

D gene: .
J gene: TRBJ2-7
clone size: many
V gene: TRBV4-2
CDR3 protein: CASSQDSAFSGLDYEQYF
CDR3 DNA: TGTGCCAGCAGCCAAGATTCGGCCTTCTCAGGATTGGACTACGAGCAGTACTTC

D gene: .
J gene: TRBJ1-3
clone size: many
V gene: TRBV27
CDR3 protein: CASRAEGYGNTIYF
CDR3 DNA: TGTGCCAGCAGGGCAGAAGGTTACGGAAACACCATATATTTT

D gene: TRBD2
J gene: TRBJ2-1
clone size: .
V gene: TRBV20-1
CDR3 protein: CSARDPATSGDYNEQFF
CDR3 DNA: TGCAGTGCTAGAGATCCCGCGACTAGCGGGGACTACAATGAGCAGTTCTTC

D gene: .
J gene: TRBJ1-1
clone size: few
V gene: TRBV7-9
CDR3 protein: CASSLVAEAFF
CDR3 DNA: TGTGCCAGCAGCTTAGTCGCTGAAGCTTTCTTT

D gene: TRBD1
J gene: TRBJ1-1
clone size: .
V gene: TRBV6-5
CDR3 protein: CASSYSTGVDEAFF
CDR3 DNA: TGTGCCAGCAGTTACTCGACAGGGGTCGATGAAGCTTTCTTT

D gene: .
J gene: TRBJ2-1
clone size: .
V gene: TRBV5-1
CDR3 protein: CASSLTGLRTYNEQFF
CDR3 DNA: TGCGCCAGCAGCTTGACGGGCCTCAGAACCTACAATGAGCAGTTCTTC

D gene: .
J gene: TRBJ1-4
clone size: .
V gene: TRBV20-1
CDR3 protein: CSARDWPPNEKLFF
CDR3 DNA: TGCAGTGCTAGAGATTGGCCACCTAATGAAAAACTGTTTTTT

D gene: TRBD2
J gene: TRBJ2-1
clone size: few
V gene: TRBV11-2
CDR3 protein: CATRGGGWGNEQFF
CDR3 DNA: TGTGCCACCCGAGGCGGGGGATGGGGGAACGAGCAGTTCTTC

D gene: .
J gene: TRBJ1-2
clone size: .
V gene: TRBV20-1
CDR3 protein: CSASGVKAAIYGYTF
CDR3 DNA: TGCAGTGCTAGTGGTGTCAAAGCGGCGATTTATGGCTACACCTTC

D gene: .
J gene: TRBJ2-3
clone size: few
V gene: TRBV5-6
CDR3 protein: CASSLGRYPDTQYF
CDR3 DNA: TGTGCCAGCAGCCTGGGACGGTACCCAGATACGCAGTATTTT

D gene: .
J gene: TRBJ1-1
clone size: few
V gene: TRBV7-6
CDR3 protein: CASSFGSLADTEAFF
CDR3 DNA: TGTGCCAGCAGCTTTGGAAGTCTAGCTGACACTGAAGCTTTCTTT

D gene: .
J gene: TRBJ2-5
clone size: .
V gene: TRBV7-6
CDR3 protein: CASSSSTRARLPQETQYF
CDR3 DNA: TGTGCCAGCAGCTCCTCGACCCGAGCCAGGCTCCCACAAGAGACCCAGTACTTC

D gene: TRBD1
J gene: TRBJ2-5
clone size: .
V gene: TRBV6-2/TRBV6-3
CDR3 protein: CASNQDRGQETQYF
CDR3 DNA: TGTGCCAGCAACCAGGACAGGGGGCAAGAGACCCAGTACTTC

D gene: .
J gene: TRBJ2-1
clone size: few
V gene: TRBV27
CDR3 protein: CASSFIGSEQFF
CDR3 DNA: TGTGCCAGCAGTTTTATAGGGAGCGAGCAGTTCTTC

D gene: .
J gene: TRBJ2-2
clone size: .
V gene: TRBV2
CDR3 protein: CASSVGAGGELFF
CDR3 DNA: TGTGCCAGCAGTGTTGGGGCCGGCGGGGAGCTGTTTTTT

D gene: TRBD2
J gene: TRBJ2-5
clone size: few
V gene: TRBV3-1
CDR3 protein: CASIDVAGGLSGTQYF
CDR3 DNA: TGTGCCAGCATCGACGTGGCGGGGGGCCTTTCGGGGACCCAGTACTTC

D gene: .
J gene: TRBJ2-5
clone size: .
V gene: TRBV2
CDR3 protein: CASSGDYQETQYF
CDR3 DNA: TGTGCCAGCAGTGGGGACTACCAAGAGACCCAGTACTTC

D gene: .
J gene: TRBJ2-3
clone size: few
V gene: TRBV5-1
CDR3 protein: CASRTNAMSTDTQYF
CDR3 DNA: TGCGCCAGCAGAACTAACGCTATGAGCACAGATACGCAGTATTTT

D gene: .
J gene: TRBJ2-1
clone size: many
V gene: TRBV2
CDR3 protein: CASSFPNEQFF
CDR3 DNA: TGTGCCAGCAGTTTTCCCAATGAGCAGTTCTTC

D gene: .
J gene: TRBJ2-3
clone size: .
V gene: TRBV20-1
CDR3 protein: CSASSGDTQYF
CDR3 DNA: TGCAGTGCTAGCAGCGGGGATACGCAGTATTTT

D gene: TRBD2
J gene: TRBJ2-5
clone size: .
V gene: TRBV7-2
CDR3 protein: CASSSQRGIQETQYF
CDR3 DNA: TGTGCCAGCAGCTCACAGCGGGGTATCCAAGAGACCCAGTACTTC

D gene: .
J gene: TRBJ1-2
clone size: few
V gene: TRBV27
CDR3 protein: CASGTYGIPYGYTF
CDR3 DNA: TGTGCCAGCGGGACTTACGGGATTCCTTATGGCTACACCTTC

D gene: TRBD1
J gene: TRBJ2-7
clone size: few
V gene: TRBV7-9
CDR3 protein: CASSSGQGVNYEQYF
CDR3 DNA: TGTGCCAGCAGCTCGGGACAGGGGGTAAACTACGAGCAGTACTTC

D gene: .
J gene: TRBJ1-2
clone size: .
V gene: TRBV6-5
CDR3 protein: CASSYSGSEGYTF
CDR3 DNA: TGTGCCAGCAGTTACTCAGGGTCGGAAGGCTACACCTTC

D gene: TRBD1
J gene: TRBJ1-2
clone size: many
V gene: TRBV5-1
CDR3 protein: CASSGGDRGYGYTF
CDR3 DNA: TGCGCCAGCAGCGGCGGGGACAGGGGATATGGCTACACCTTC

D gene: TRBD2
J gene: TRBJ2-5
clone size: .
V gene: TRBV7-2
CDR3 protein: CASSPRLAGGFGQETQYF
CDR3 DNA: TGTGCCAGCAGCCCAAGGCTAGCGGGGGGGTTTGGACAAGAGACCCAGTACTTC

D gene: .
J gene: TRBJ1-4
clone size: .
V gene: TRBV11-3
CDR3 protein: CARGRGSQGTGRSATNEKLFF
CDR3 DNA: TGTGCCAGGGGAAGGGGGTCCCAGGGTACCGGACGGAGCGCAACTAATGAAAAACTGTTTTTT

D gene: TRBD2
J gene: TRBJ2-2
clone size: .
V gene: TRBV6-6
CDR3 protein: CAIETSGGTGELFF
CDR3 DNA: TGTGCCATCGAAACTAGCGGGGGAACCGGGGAGCTGTTTTTT

D gene: TRBD2
J gene: TRBJ2-3
clone size: .
V gene: TRBV20-1
CDR3 protein: CSASPGGLLDTQYF
CDR3 DNA: TGCAGTGCCAGTCCGGGGGGGCTTTTAGATACGCAGTATTTT

D gene: .
J gene: TRBJ2-3
clone size: many
V gene: TRBV4-2
CDR3 protein: CASSQESLGTDTQYF
CDR3 DNA: TGTGCCAGCAGCCAAGAGAGTTTGGGTACAGATACGCAGTATTTT

D gene: .
J gene: TRBJ2-5
clone size: few
V gene: TRBV6-2/TRBV6-3
CDR3 protein: CASAYGAGRWSQYF
CDR3 DNA: TGTGCCAGCGCATATGGGGCGGGCCGTTGGTCCCAGTACTTC

D gene: TRBD2
J gene: TRBJ2-3
clone size: many
V gene: TRBV15
CDR3 protein: CATTRMTPPGTSGDRDTQYF
CDR3 DNA: TGTGCCACCACCCGAATGACGCCGCCCGGGACTAGCGGGGATCGGGATACGCAGTATTTT

D gene: .
J gene: TRBJ1-1
clone size: many
V gene: TRBV12-3/TRBV12-4
CDR3 protein: CASSLRGGNTEAFF
CDR3 DNA: TGTGCCAGCAGTTTAAGGGGTGGAAACACTGAAGCTTTCTTT

D gene: .
J gene: TRBJ1-1
clone size: few
V gene: TRBV7-3
CDR3 protein: CASSLTAGETEAFF
CDR3 DNA: TGTGCCAGCAGCTTAACGGCGGGAGAAACTGAAGCTTTCTTT

D gene: TRBD1
J gene: TRBJ2-5
clone size: .
V gene: TRBV5-4
CDR3 protein: CASSSGQGNQETQYF
CDR3 DNA: TGTGCCAGCAGCTCGGGACAGGGGAACCAAGAGACCCAGTACTTC

D gene: TRBD1
J gene: TRBJ1-5
clone size: .
V gene: TRBV4-2
CDR3 protein: CASSQWGQADNQPQHF
CDR3 DNA: TGTGCCAGCAGCCAATGGGGACAGGCGGACAATCAGCCCCAGCATTTT

D gene: TRBD1
J gene: TRBJ2-3
clone size: .
V gene: TRBV6-6
CDR3 protein: CASSPGQEPDTQYF
CDR3 DNA: TGTGCCAGCAGCCCAGGACAGGAGCCAGATACGCAGTATTTT

D gene: .
J gene: TRBJ1-2
clone size: .
V gene: TRBV5-6
CDR3 protein: CASSWARESGYTF
CDR3 DNA: TGTGCCAGCAGCTGGGCGCGCGAGAGTGGCTACACCTTC

D gene: .
J gene: TRBJ1-3
clone size: few
V gene: TRBV14
CDR3 protein: CASSQFRGNTIYF
CDR3 DNA: TGTGCCAGCAGCCAATTTAGAGGAAACACCATATATTTT

D gene: TRBD1
J gene: TRBJ2-2
clone size: few
V gene: TRBV7-3
CDR3 protein: CASSLSGGASNTGELFF
CDR3 DNA: TGTGCCAGCAGCTTGTCAGGGGGCGCATCGAACACCGGGGAGCTGTTTTTT